The next 18 T cell receptor beta chains were all read from a single sample in a study of siplizumab effects on memory and regulatory T cells. Produced via immunoSEQ multiplex PCR; TCRdb's table is partial and in-frame only. Here the sample spans over 50,000 clones, around four fifths being singletons. Sequenced: memory CD4+ T cells sorted from blood. All receptors derive from a human donor in good health.

The J gene is TRBJ2-2, the V gene TRBV20-1; D gene unclear. The germline V and J ends were trimmed by 5 bases and 6 bases, with 7 bases remaining between them. This CDR3 has 11 amino acids. Germline assignment: CDR1 DFQATT and CDR2 SNEGSKA (reference sequence). CDR3 in DNA: TGCAGTGCTCCCTCGTCCGGGGAGCTGTTTTTT. Translation gives CSAPSSGELFF.

This clone appeared a single time. The rearrangement joins TRBV11-3 to TRBJ2-2; TRBD2 aligns across 11 bases. J gave up 5 bases and V 5 bases, and 10 bases lay outside the gene matches. Germline CDR1 SGHNT, CDR2 YENEEA. The CDR3 has 17 amino acids. CDR3 region: CASSLGLAGPSTGELFF. The DNA for the CDR3 is TGTGCCAGCAGCCTCGGACTAGCGGGCCCCTCGACCGGGGAGCTGTTTTTT. Full variable domain (outside the CDR3, taken from reference TRBV11-3 and TRBJ2-2): EAGVVQSPRYKIIEKKQPVAFWCNPISGHNTLYWYLQNLGQGPELLIRYENEEAVDDSQLPKDRFSAERLKGVDSTLKIQPAELGDSAVYLCASSLGLAGPSTGELFFGEGSRLTVL.

The chain recombines TRBV7-3 with TRBJ2-3, with TRBD2 matching over 10 bases. CDR1 and CDR2 (germline): SGHTA, FQGTGA. This CDR3 region has 15 residues. V shed 2 bases, J shed 3 bases, and the junction held 2 bases outside the gene matches. DNA for the CDR3: TGTGCCAGCAGCTTATCTAGCGGGAGTACAGATACGCAGTATTTT. As protein: CASSLSSGSTDTQYF. The variable domain in full, completed from reference TRBV7-3 and TRBJ2-3, reads GAGVSQTPSNKVTEKGKYVELRCDPISGHTALYWYRQSLGQGPEFLIYFQGTGAADDSGLPNDRFFAVRPEGSVSTLKIQRTERGDSAVYLCASSLSSGSTDTQYFGPGTRLTVL.

The gene calls are TRBV30 and TRBJ1-6; D is ambiguous. The CDR3 has 13 amino acids. Germline V gene sequence: CDR1 GTSNPN, CDR2 SVGIG (reference sequence). V was cut by 2 bases and J by 10 bases, with 12 bases left in between. CDR3 sequence reads: CAWSSSTLSPLHF. CDR3 in DNA: TGTGCCTGGAGTTCCTCCACTTTATCACCCCTCCACTTT.

J is TRBJ1-3 and V is TRBV19; 7 bases line up with TRBD1. Germline CDR1 is LNHDA and CDR2 is SQIVND (reference sequence). Trimming cost V 3 bases and J 0 bases; bases outside gene matches: 8. This CDR3 is 17 amino acids long. Here the CDR3 reads CASSMEGQLGSGNTIYF. The DNA of the CDR3 is TGTGCCAGTAGTATGGAGGGACAGCTAGGCTCTGGAAACACCATATATTTT.

V gene TRBV11-3 combines with J gene TRBJ2-3, with 7 bases identical to TRBD1. The V gene's germline CDR1 is SGHNT and CDR2 YENEEA. The trim removed 6 bases at V and 1 base at J, leaving 1 base unmatched. The CDR3 has 13 amino acids. For the CDR3, the DNA is TGTGCCAGCAGTGACAGGGGCACAGATACGCAGTATTTT. Its translation: CASSDRGTDTQYF.

The chain recombines TRBV5-1 with TRBJ1-5, with no clear D. CDR3 length equals 14 residues. Germline CDR1 reads SGHRS; CDR2 reads YFSETQ. V lost 0 bases, J lost 4 bases, and 8 bases lay in between. The CDR3 bases are TGCGCCAGCAGCTTGGAGTCGGGGAATCAGCCCCAGCATTTT. It specifies CASSLESGNQPQHF.

The chain employs TRBV7-2 and TRBJ2-5; 10 bases map to TRBD1. In germline, CDR1 is SGHTA, CDR2 FQGNSA. V shed 7 bases, J shed 5 bases, and the junction held 10 bases outside the gene matches. This CDR3 region has 15 residues. CDR3 region: CASTLGQGSFETQYF. CDR3 nucleotide sequence: TGTGCCAGCACCTTGGGACAGGGGTCGTTTGAGACCCAGTACTTC.

The sample holds one count of this clone. The chain has TRBV11-3 and TRBJ2-7; no clear D gene. In germline, CDR1 is SGHNT, CDR2 YENEEA. The CDR3 covers 13 residues. The V end was cut by 1 base, the J end by 1 base, with 5 bases between. This chain's CDR3 is CASSLGGSYEQYF. CDR3 nucleotide sequence: TGTGCCAGCAGCTTAGGCGGTTCCTACGAGCAGTACTTC.

This chain connects TRBV6-1 to TRBJ1-3; D unclear. The germline V and J ends were trimmed by 8 bases and 0 bases, with 14 bases remaining between them. The CDR3 is 15 residues long. Germline-derived CDR1 and CDR2 are MNHNS and SASEGT. CDR3 residues: CASRLGGFSGNTIYF. The CDR3 bases are TGTGCCAGCCGACTAGGAGGGTTCTCTGGAAACACCATATATTTT.

The count of this clone is one. The rearrangement links TRBV7-3 to TRBJ2-2; D not resolved. This CDR3 is built from 14 residues. Germline lookup yields CDR1 SGHTA and CDR2 FQGTGA. The ends were cut back, 8 bases at V and 3 bases at J, with 13 bases in the middle. The CDR3 loop reads CASSLTRYTGELFF. CDR3 bases: TGTGCCAGCTCATTGACGAGGTACACCGGGGAGCTGTTTTTT.

The V gene is TRBV6-5, the J gene TRBJ1-5; weak D call: TRBD1 (5 bases). In germline, CDR1 is MNHEY, CDR2 SVGAGI. V was clipped by 10 bases and J by 1 base, with 8 bases between them. The CDR3 is made up of 12 amino acids. The CDR3: CATRQSNQPQHF. The CDR3 DNA is TGTGCCACCCGACAGAGCAATCAGCCCCAGCATTTT.

This clone was recorded once. This chain joins TRBV7-8 and TRBJ2-3; the match to TRBD2 covers 7 bases. V lost 1 base, J lost 10 bases, and 17 bases stayed unmatched. Germline V gives CDR1 SGHVS, CDR2 FQNEAQ. The CDR3 is made up of 17 amino acids. For the CDR3, the DNA is TGTGCCAGCAGCTTAGATTTGGGAGGGTCCGTATCAGGAGCGCAGTATTTT. Its protein product is CASSLDLGGSVSGAQYF.

The chain has TRBV6-1 and TRBJ2-3; D unresolved. Germline CDR1 MNHNS, CDR2 SASEGT. The CDR3 spans 14 residues. V dropped 1 base and J dropped 1 base, with 6 bases sitting between them. In nucleotides, the CDR3 is TGTGCCAGCAGTGAAGAAAGCCGCACAGATACGCAGTATTTT. Translation gives CASSEESRTDTQYF.

This clone was recorded a few times. In the same sample, other DNA sequences code for this CDR3. The chain carries TRBV18 and TRBJ1-2, with 11 nucleotides matching TRBD1. The CDR3 contains 15 residues. CDR1 is KGHSH, CDR2 LQKENI, per germline. The V segment lost 2 bases and the J segment 6 bases; nucleotides outside the gene matches: 5. The CDR3 DNA reads as TGTGCCAGCTCACCATACGGACAGGGGGCTAATGGCTACACCTTC. Protein: CASSPYGQGANGYTF.

The chain links TRBV5-1 to TRBJ1-6; D gene ambiguous. CDR1 and CDR2 from the germline V gene are SGHRS and YFSETQ. This CDR3 region has 12 residues. The V end lost 4 bases, the J end lost 4 bases, and 3 bases lay between the germline ends. The CDR3 here is CASSAYNSPLHF. The CDR3 region has the DNA TGCGCCAGCAGCGCGTATAATTCACCCCTCCACTTT.

The chain recombines TRBV7-2 with TRBJ2-7; 7 bases match TRBD1. The V gene end was trimmed by 4 bases and the J gene end by 3 bases; junction bases not matched to a gene: 3. From germline, CDR1 is SGHTA and CDR2 FQGNSA. This CDR3 is built from 13 residues. The chain's CDR3 is CASSSHRGYEQYF. CDR3 sequence (DNA): TGTGCCAGCAGCTCCCACAGGGGCTACGAGCAGTACTTC.

In DNA form, the CDR3 reads TGTGCCAGCAGCCAACAGAGGGGCACTGAAGCTTTCTTT. Encoded protein: CASSQQRGTEAFF. The V call is TRBV11-3, the J call TRBJ1-1, with D possibly matching TRBD1 (5 bases). The germline gives CDR1 SGHNT, CDR2 YENEEA. This CDR3 is 13 amino acids long. The V end lost 5 bases, the J end lost 4 bases, and 11 bases lay between the germline ends.